This T cell receptor (beta chain) came from a study of molecular identifiers for immune sequencing clone quantification. Points from the study as a whole: Clones that exceeded 20 RNA copies held over 99% of effector molecules, yet under 1% in naive cells.

To note about this clonotype: Its antigen is currently unknown.

This CDR3 is built from 14 residues. From germline, CDR1 is SGHDN and CDR2 FVKESK. Losses at the gene ends were 3 bases for V and 3 bases for J; bases not matched to a gene: 4. Bulk libraries came from a prior protocol with listed TCR primers. One entry per CDR3 protein, called by TCRdb with MiXCR from the PCR reads. This table holds hundreds of thousands of distinct CDR3 sequences, around 21% found once. The clonotype comes from a human donor in good health. Some libraries in this study had Jurkat cell RNA spiked in. Material: naive CD8+ T cells from blood, with Jurkat cell RNA spiked in. Subset given: FACS-sorted CD8+CD4-CCR7+CD45RA+ naive T cells. The chain has TRBV14 and TRBJ2-7, with 8 bases identical to TRBD2. CDR3 DNA sequence: TGTGCCAGCAGCCACACTAGCGGAAGCTACGAGCAGTACTTC. Protein product: CASSHTSGSYEQYF.